These 20 T cell receptor beta chains came from one sample sequenced in a study of siplizumab effects on memory and regulatory T cells. The method was immunoSEQ multiplex PCR; TCRdb's version includes in-frame clones alone and lacks a portion of them. The sample shows more than 90,000 clones, roughly 94% of them seen only once. Sample: non-Treg CD4+ T cells sorted from blood. These receptors all stem from a human donor in good health.

The J gene is TRBJ2-7, the V gene TRBV4-1, with D hard to call. From germline, CDR1 is MGHRA and CDR2 YSYEKL. CDR3 length: 17 residues. V gave up 6 bases and J gave up 2 bases, with 23 bases separating them. The CDR3 loop is CASSTRQLGLDTYEQYF. Here the CDR3 DNA reads TGCGCCAGCAGTACCCGGCAACTGGGTCTTGATACCTACGAGCAGTACTTC.

The chain uses TRBV19 and TRBJ2-7; D gene ambiguous. The V gene's germline CDR1 is LNHDA and CDR2 SQIVND (reference sequence). Trimming cost V 7 bases and J 1 base, with 11 bases left between them. CDR3 length equals 13 residues. The chain's CDR3 is CASIGRNSYEQYF. Here the CDR3 DNA reads TGTGCCAGTATTGGTCGCAATTCCTACGAGCAGTACTTC.

This clone has a handful of counts. The chain carries TRBV5-1 and TRBJ1-5, with D possibly TRBD1 on 5 matching bases. Germline assignment: CDR1 SGHRS and CDR2 YFSETQ. V lost 0 bases, J lost 9 bases, and 13 bases lay in between. The CDR3 spans 14 residues. CDR3 coding DNA: TGCGCCAGCAGCTTGGGGGGCGAATCAACGCCCCAGCATTTT. This sequence encodes CASSLGGESTPQHF.

This chain connects TRBV5-4 to TRBJ1-2; D ambiguous. V dropped 1 base and J dropped 8 bases, with 21 bases sitting between them. Germline V gene lookup returns CDR1 SGHNT and CDR2 YYREEE (reference sequence). This CDR3 spans 16 amino acids. In nucleotides, the CDR3 is TGTGCCAGCAGCTTGCCCTTGGACGACGTGGCCGGGGGCTACACCTTC. It translates to CASSLPLDDVAGGYTF. The full variable domain, rest sourced from reference TRBV5-4 and TRBJ1-2, is ETGVTQSPTHLIKTRGQQVTLRCSSQSGHNTVSWYQQALGQGPQFIFQYYREEENGRGNFPPRFSGLQFPNYSSELNVNALELDDSALYLCASSLPLDDVAGGYTFGSGTRLTVV.

The chain has TRBV19 and TRBJ1-1; unclear D gene. Per germline, CDR1 LNHDA and CDR2 SQIVND (reference sequence). The length of the CDR3 is 13 residues. With 6 bases removed from V and 4 bases from J, the gap between germline ends came to 12 bases. The CDR3, as DNA: TGTGCCAGTAGCGACCGGGCGGGCACTGAAGCTTTCTTT. Translated, it gives CASSDRAGTEAFF.

The rearrangement joins TRBV28 to TRBJ1-2, with D uncertain. Per the germline V gene, CDR1 is MDHEN and CDR2 is SYDVKM. The CDR3 spans 13 residues. The V gene lost 1 base and the J gene lost 6 bases, with 9 bases spanning the gap. CDR3 protein: CASSLLGSHGYTF. The CDR3 DNA is TGTGCCAGCAGTTTATTAGGGAGCCATGGCTACACCTTC.

A few counts support this clone. This chain links TRBV5-1 with TRBJ2-5; TRBD1 might be the D (5 bases). This CDR3 comprises 14 residues. Germline values: CDR1 SGHRS, CDR2 YFSETQ. V lost 0 bases and J lost 4, with 10 bases in between. The CDR3 sequence is CASSLGQGRETQYF. The CDR3 DNA reads as TGCGCCAGCAGCTTGGGGCAGGGAAGAGAGACCCAGTACTTC.

The chain uses TRBV19 and TRBJ1-5; D not certain. V was clipped by 6 bases and J by 4 bases, with 16 bases between them. This CDR3 has 15 amino acids. Germline CDR1 reads LNHDA; CDR2 reads SQIVND (reference sequence). The CDR3 is CASRSGGRINQPQHF. CDR3 DNA sequence: TGTGCCAGTAGGTCGGGAGGACGCATTAATCAGCCCCAGCATTTT.

Only one count was recorded for this clone. The chain couples TRBV27 to TRBJ1-5; no definite D call. Trimming shortened V by 3 bases and J by 5 bases, and 17 bases separated the two germline ends. Germline CDR1 MNHEY, CDR2 SMNVEV (reference sequence). The CDR3 is made up of 16 amino acids. The CDR3, as DNA: TGTGCCAGCAGTTTCTCACTTAGGTTACCTGATCAGCCCCAGCATTTT. Translation gives CASSFSLRLPDQPQHF.

The chain employs TRBV7-9 and TRBJ2-1; TRBD1 matches at 11 bases. This CDR3 contains 16 residues. The trim removed 5 bases at V and 4 bases at J, leaving 7 bases unmatched. Germline V gives CDR1 SEHNR, CDR2 FQNEAQ (reference sequence). CDR3 in amino acids: CASSQTGTGGYNEQFF. In DNA, the CDR3 is TGTGCCAGCAGCCAAACCGGGACAGGGGGTTACAATGAGCAGTTCTTC.

The chain carries TRBV7-9 and TRBJ2-7; unclear D gene. The germline V gene has CDR1 SEHNR and CDR2 FQNEAQ (reference sequence). The CDR3 runs 13 residues. The V end was cut by 1 base, the J end by 3 bases, with 7 bases between. CDR3 DNA sequence: TGTGCCAGCAGCTTAGTCTTGGGCTACGAGCAGTACTTC. Translating it yields CASSLVLGYEQYF.

J is TRBJ1-5 and V is TRBV6-4; maybe TRBD1 (5 bases). V was pared by 6 bases and J by 5 bases, with 17 bases between. The germline gives CDR1 MRHNA, CDR2 SNTAGT. The length of the CDR3 is 15 residues. CDR3 bases: TGTGCCAGCAGGCGAACCCATACAGGTGATCAGCCCCAGCATTTT. The encoded protein is CASRRTHTGDQPQHF.

The chain has TRBV28 and TRBJ2-5, with D possibly TRBD2 on 6 matching bases. The CDR3 has 14 residues. Germline-derived CDR1 and CDR2 are MDHEN and SYDVKM. The V end lost 6 bases, the J end lost 5 bases, and 16 bases lay between the germline ends. As DNA, the CDR3 is TGTGCCAGCAGCCCCCGGGGGAAGGGCGAGACCCAGTACTTC. As protein: CASSPRGKGETQYF.

This clone is a singleton in its sample. V usage is TRBV7-9 and J usage is TRBJ2-5; no clear D. This CDR3 region has 11 residues. Germline CDR1 SEHNR, CDR2 FQNEAQ (reference sequence). The V and J ends lost 2 bases and 5 bases respectively, with 3 bases between them. The CDR3 protein is CASSLQETQYF. CDR3 nucleotide sequence: TGTGCCAGCAGCTTACAGGAGACCCAGTACTTC. Full variable domain (missing parts from reference TRBV7-9 and TRBJ2-5): DTGVSQNPRHKITKRGQNVTFRCDPISEHNRLYWYRQTLGQGPEFLTYFQNEAQLEKSRLLSDRFSAERPKGSFSTLEIQRTEQGDSAMYLCASSLQETQYFGPGTRLLVL.

This clone was seen once. This chain joins TRBV30 and TRBJ1-2, with a possible D match to TRBD1 (6 bases). V was clipped by 5 bases and J by 8 bases, with 18 bases between them. The CDR3 is made up of 13 amino acids. CDR1 is GTSNPN and CDR2 is SVGIG in the germline V gene (reference sequence). CDR3 DNA: TGTGCCTGGTACAGGGCCCATCAGTTGGGCTACACCTTC. Translating it yields CAWYRAHQLGYTF.

This clone was seen just once. The chain links TRBV27 to TRBJ2-1; 10 bases map to TRBD2. CDR1 and CDR2 from the germline V gene are MNHEY and SMNVEV (reference sequence). V lost 7 bases to trimming and J lost 7 bases; unmatched junction nucleotides: 16. The CDR3 has 17 amino acids. The CDR3 DNA is TGTGCCAGCACCGGTGTGATAATAGCGGGAGGAAGAAATGAGCAGTTCTTC. Protein: CASTGVIIAGGRNEQFF.

J is TRBJ2-1 and V is TRBV19, with D tentatively TRBD1 or TRBD2 (5 bases each). The CDR3 covers 13 residues. The germline gives CDR1 LNHDA, CDR2 SQIVND (reference sequence). V dropped 7 bases and J dropped 15 bases, with 22 bases sitting between them. The CDR3 protein is CASTATWGQGPFF. For the CDR3, the DNA is TGTGCCAGTACCGCGACTTGGGGCCAGGGACCGTTCTTC.

The chain employs TRBV14 and TRBJ2-2; D unclear. Germline CDR1 and CDR2: SGHDN and FVKESK. With 0 bases removed from V and 2 bases from J, the gap between germline ends came to 4 bases. CDR3 length: 14 residues. CDR3 nucleotides: TGTGCCAGCAGCCAAGACGTAAACACCGGGGAGCTGTTTTTT. Its translation is CASSQDVNTGELFF.

V usage is TRBV10-3 and J usage is TRBJ2-7; 9 nucleotides agree with TRBD1. From germline, CDR1 is ENHRY and CDR2 SYGVKD. The ends lost 5 bases at V and 4 bases at J; junction bases unmatched: 9. The CDR3 has 15 amino acids. This chain's CDR3 is CAISPGTGIDYEQYF. DNA of the CDR3: TGTGCCATCAGTCCCGGGACAGGGATTGATTACGAGCAGTACTTC.

This chain uses TRBV30 with TRBJ2-1; D may be TRBD1 (6 bases). This CDR3 has 13 residues. Germline assignment: CDR1 GTSNPN and CDR2 SVGIG (reference sequence). The germline V and J ends were trimmed by 4 bases and 10 bases, with 17 bases remaining between them. For the CDR3, the DNA is TGTGCCTGGACCTGGGGGCGCCTGAAAGAGCAGTTCTTC. Translation gives CAWTWGRLKEQFF.